The 27 T cell receptor beta chains listed next were all sequenced from one sample in a study of blood T cell repertoires in COVID-19 (dated by TCRdb to 2018 to 2021). The library was generated by the immunoSEQ multiplex PCR assay. The immuneACCESS repertoire file appears here via TCRdb, limited to in-frame rearrangements. These files lack a portion of the clones; in checked studies, under half of the deficit traces to unresolved V genes, and the cause of the others is not known. This sample has roughly 200,000 clones in its table, and 84% of those were observed once. Approximately 4% of the sample lies in the top ten. The sample taken for sequencing was peripheral blood. The receptors derive from a man aged 50 to 59 with active or convalescent COVID-19.

The chain combines TRBV4-3 with TRBJ1-6; D unresolved. Trimming stripped 0 bases from V and 8 bases from J, with 11 bases between. Germline loops: CDR1 LGHNA, CDR2 YSLEER. The CDR3 is made up of 15 amino acids. The CDR3 loop reads CASSQEAGMDSPLHF. The CDR3 DNA follows: TGCGCCAGCAGCCAAGAGGCGGGGATGGATTCACCCCTCCACTTT.

This clone came up once. The genes are TRBV7-2 and TRBJ1-6, with TRBD1 matching 7 bases. Germline V CDR1 and CDR2: SGHTA, FQGNSA. With 2 bases clipped from V and 9 bases from J, the junction kept 4 bases outside the gene matches. CDR3 size: 14 residues. The CDR3 region is CASSLTGVGSPLHF. CDR3 in DNA: TGTGCCAGCAGCTTAACAGGGGTGGGTTCACCCCTCCACTTT.

This chain connects TRBV7-9 to TRBJ2-1; D is perhaps TRBD2 (6 bases). The CDR3 sequence is 15 residues long. V lost 3 bases to trimming and J lost 0 bases, with 9 bases between them. Germline V gene lookup returns CDR1 SEHNR and CDR2 FQNEAQ (reference sequence). CDR3 sequence (DNA): TGTGCCAGCAGCTTGGGGGGAGACTCCTACAATGAGCAGTTCTTC. Translating gives CASSLGGDSYNEQFF.

The chain combines TRBV30 with TRBJ1-2; 7 nucleotides match TRBD1. After removal of 2 bases from V and 3 bases from J, the junction contained 6 bases not matched to a gene. The CDR3 sequence is 14 residues long. Germline V gives CDR1 GTSNPN, CDR2 SVGIG (reference sequence). The CDR3 protein is CAWSRTGGHYGYTF. CDR3 bases: TGTGCCTGGAGTCGGACAGGAGGGCACTATGGCTACACCTTC. Drawing the rest from reference TRBV30 and TRBJ1-2, the complete variable domain is SQTIHQWPATLVQPVGSPLSLECTVEGTSNPNLYWYRQAAGRGLQLLFYSVGIGQISSEVPQNLSASRPQDRQFILSSKKLLLSDSGFYLCAWSRTGGHYGYTFGSGTRLTVV.

The genes are TRBV7-2 and TRBJ2-1; 11 bases match TRBD2. The V segment lost 0 bases and the J segment 7 bases; nucleotides outside the gene matches: 2. CDR3 length: 15 residues. CDR1 is SGHTA, CDR2 FQGNSA, per germline. The CDR3 sequence is CASSLASGGVNEQFF. Here the CDR3 DNA reads TGTGCCAGCAGCTTAGCTAGCGGGGGGGTGAATGAGCAGTTCTTC. Drawing the rest from reference TRBV7-2 and TRBJ2-1, the complete variable domain is GAGVSQSPSNKVTEKGKDVELRCDPISGHTALYWYRQSLGQGLEFLIYFQGNSAPDKSGLPSDRFSAERTGGSVSTLTIQRTQQEDSAVYLCASSLASGGVNEQFFGPGTRLTVL.

This clone was counted a single time. The V and J genes are TRBV27 and TRBJ2-5; TRBD2 aligns across 9 bases. The CDR3 runs 15 residues. The V and J ends lost 4 bases and 0 bases, in that order; junction bases with no gene match: 3. The germline V gene has CDR1 MNHEY and CDR2 SMNVEV (reference sequence). The CDR3 DNA reads as TGTGCCAGCAGTTGGAGCGGGGGGTACCAAGAGACCCAGTACTTC. It yields the protein CASSWSGGYQETQYF.

This sequence joins TRBV6-1 and TRBJ2-1; D perhaps matches TRBD1 (6 bases). The germline V and J ends were trimmed by 3 bases and 8 bases, with 8 bases remaining between them. This CDR3 is built from 12 residues. Germline CDR1 MNHNS, CDR2 SASEGT. The CDR3, as DNA: TGTGCCAGCAGTGACAGGGGCGATGAGCAGTTCTTC. Translation gives CASSDRGDEQFF.

This chain uses TRBV7-8 with TRBJ2-7, with TRBD1 identical over 8 bases. The CDR3 length is 14 residues. V lost 0 bases and J lost 2; bases outside the gene matches: 0. Germline CDR1 SGHVS, CDR2 FQNEAQ. CDR3 DNA sequence: TGTGCCAGCAGCTTAGCGGACAGGGCCTACGAGCAGTACTTC. Translated: CASSLADRAYEQYF.

This chain connects TRBV10-2 to TRBJ1-2, with D perhaps TRBD1 (6 bases). The CDR3 spans 15 residues. V lost 2 bases and J lost 8, with 18 bases in between. Germline V lookup: CDR1 WSHSY, CDR2 SAAADI. In DNA, the CDR3 is TGCGCCAGCAGTGAGGCGACTCGGGACACCGGGGGCTACACCTTC. Its translation: CASSEATRDTGGYTF.

This clone was picked up many times. The chain has TRBV28 and TRBJ2-1; D is uncertain. This CDR3 has 14 residues. V was pared by 2 bases and J by 4 bases, with 9 bases between. Germline CDR1 is MDHEN and CDR2 is SYDVKM. CDR3 protein: CASSLVDTYNEQFF. The DNA for the CDR3 is TGTGCCAGCAGTTTAGTAGACACTTACAATGAGCAGTTCTTC.

The V and J genes are TRBV5-3 and TRBJ1-1; 7 bases map to TRBD1. TRBV5-3 is placed among ORFs of uncertain function. J lost 6 bases, V lost 0 bases, and 8 bases had no gene match. The CDR3 loop spans 15 amino acids. CDR3 residues: CARSLERGTDPEAFF. In DNA, the CDR3 is TGTGCCAGAAGCTTGGAACGTGGGACAGACCCTGAAGCTTTCTTT.

The CDR3 nucleotides are TGTGCCAGCAGCCAACGGGCCGTGGGGGCCCCCGGGGAGCTGTTTTTT. Protein product: CASSQRAVGAPGELFF. The rearrangement joins TRBV14 to TRBJ2-2, with a weak D call TRBD1 (6 bases). Trimming pared 2 bases from V and 6 bases from J, leaving 16 bases between. The CDR3 runs to 16 residues. The germline gives CDR1 SGHDN, CDR2 FVKESK.

The chain links TRBV6-1 to TRBJ1-6; 10 bases are shared with TRBD1. CDR3 length equals 15 residues. Germline assignment: CDR1 MNHNS and CDR2 SASEGT. V lost 0 bases, J lost 9 bases, and 2 bases stayed unmatched. The CDR3 spells CASSEATGGSSPLHF. In nucleotides, the CDR3 is TGTGCCAGCAGTGAAGCGACAGGGGGCTCTTCACCCCTCCACTTT.

V is TRBV28 and J is TRBJ2-7; 8 bases are a match to TRBD1. V lost 3 bases and J lost 4; bases outside the gene matches: 8. The CDR3 sequence is 15 residues long. Germline V CDR1 and CDR2: MDHEN, SYDVKM. The CDR3: CASSFGQGSVYEQYF. The DNA of the CDR3 is TGTGCCAGCAGTTTCGGACAGGGCTCTGTGTACGAGCAGTACTTC.

The genes are TRBV4-2 and TRBJ2-3, with 8 bases that match TRBD2. CDR1 and CDR2 from the germline V gene are LGHNA and YNFKEQ. V was clipped by 1 base and J by 4 bases; unmatched bases: 7. This CDR3 comprises 16 residues. CDR3 sequence (DNA): TGTGCCAGCAGCCAAGTCCCGGGAGCGGGGGCAGATACGCAGTATTTT. Translating it yields CASSQVPGAGADTQYF.

This sequence joins TRBV3-1 (or the pseudogene TRBV3-2) and TRBJ1-1; the match to TRBD1 covers 7 bases. With 5 bases clipped from V and 1 base from J, the junction kept 4 bases outside the gene matches. The CDR3 totals 14 residues. CDR1 is LGHDT, CDR2 YNNKEL, per germline (reference sequence). As DNA, the CDR3 is TGTGCCAGCAGCTTACAGGGGAAGAACACTGAAGCTTTCTTT. It specifies CASSLQGKNTEAFF.

The chain is built from TRBV18 and TRBJ1-5; 7 positions match TRBD1. Germline-derived CDR1 and CDR2 are KGHSH and LQKENI. The CDR3 spans 13 residues. The V and J ends lost 6 bases and 4 bases, in that order; junction bases with no gene match: 3. The CDR3 sequence: CASSPTGNQPQHF. Here the CDR3 DNA reads TGTGCCAGCTCGCCGACAGGGAATCAGCCCCAGCATTTT.

This chain links TRBV5-1 with TRBJ2-7; 8 bases fit TRBD2. Germline V gene lookup returns CDR1 SGHRS and CDR2 YFSETQ. V lost 3 bases and J lost 2; bases outside the gene matches: 7. The CDR3 consists of 15 residues. The CDR3 region has the DNA TGCGCCAGCAGCTCCGAAGCGGGGGCCGCCTACGAGCAGTACTTC. Its translation: CASSSEAGAAYEQYF. Together with reference TRBV5-1 and TRBJ2-7, the CDR3 gives the full variable domain: KAGVTQTPRYLIKTRGQQVTLSCSPISGHRSVSWYQQTPGQGLQFLFEYFSETQRNKGNFPGRFSGRQFSNSRSEMNVSTLELGDSALYLCASSSEAGAAYEQYFGPGTRLTVT.

V and J are TRBV28 and TRBJ1-2; 9 bases are a match to TRBD1. CDR1 and CDR2 (germline): MDHEN, SYDVKM. This CDR3 is 15 amino acids long. Unmatched junction bases numbered 15, after V lost 10 bases and J lost 6 bases. The CDR3 sequence is CAIKPGTGSKDGYTF. CDR3 coding DNA: TGTGCCATCAAACCAGGGACAGGGAGTAAAGATGGCTACACCTTC.

This chain connects TRBV27 to TRBJ2-2, with 7 nucleotides matching TRBD1. V lost 5 bases to trimming and J lost 5 bases; unmatched junction nucleotides: 11. Per the germline V gene, CDR1 is MNHEY and CDR2 is SMNVEV (reference sequence). This CDR3 comprises 16 residues. The CDR3 reads CASSPTRPGGTGELFF. The CDR3 DNA follows: TGTGCCAGCAGTCCAACCCGGCCAGGGGGTACCGGGGAGCTGTTTTTT.

The chain has TRBV12-3 or TRBV12-4 and TRBJ2-7; unclear D gene. CDR3 length: 12 residues. Trimming cost V 4 bases and J 7 bases, with 11 bases left between them. CDR3 in DNA: TGTGCCAGCAGTTCTTCAGGAAAGGAGCAGTACTTC. This codes for CASSSSGKEQYF.

This chain uses TRBV5-1 with TRBJ1-1; 7 bases fit TRBD1. The CDR3 consists of 14 residues. The V segment lost 5 bases and the J segment 5 bases; nucleotides outside the gene matches: 9. The germline V gene encodes CDR1 SGHRS and CDR2 YFSETQ. The CDR3 spells CASSFTGVRTEAFF. In nucleotides, the CDR3 is TGCGCCAGCAGTTTCACAGGGGTTAGGACTGAAGCTTTCTTT. Looking up the rest from reference TRBV5-1 and TRBJ1-1 gives the full variable domain: KAGVTQTPRYLIKTRGQQVTLSCSPISGHRSVSWYQQTPGQGLQFLFEYFSETQRNKGNFPGRFSGRQFSNSRSEMNVSTLELGDSALYLCASSFTGVRTEAFFGQGTRLTVV.

V usage is TRBV5-1 and J usage is TRBJ1-4; tentative D call: TRBD1 (5 bases). This CDR3 has 16 amino acids. Germline CDR1 reads SGHRS; CDR2 reads YFSETQ. Trimming took 1 base from V and 4 from J, leaving 14 bases between them. CDR3 sequence (DNA): TGCGCCAGCAGCTTGAGAGTACAGGAGCATAATGAAAAACTGTTTTTT. This codes for CASSLRVQEHNEKLFF.

This chain joins TRBV28 and TRBJ2-3; 8 bases fit TRBD2. Unmatched junction bases numbered 8, after V lost 6 bases and J lost 6 bases. CDR3 length: 14 amino acids. The germline V gene has CDR1 MDHEN and CDR2 SYDVKM. CDR3 sequence (DNA): TGTGCCAGCAGCGTCGGGGGGGGCTTGGATACGCAGTATTTT. Amino acid sequence: CASSVGGGLDTQYF.

V and J are TRBV7-2 and TRBJ2-3; D is ambiguous. The germline CDR1 and CDR2 sequences are SGHTA and FQGNSA. V was trimmed by 1 base and J by 3 bases, leaving 14 bases between them. This CDR3 comprises 16 residues. CDR3 bases: TGTGCCAGCAGCTTAGGTTCGAGCGTCGGGACAGATACGCAGTATTTT. Translated: CASSLGSSVGTDTQYF.

The CDR3 sequence: CASSYTDTQYF. DNA of the CDR3: TGTGCCAGCAGTTACACAGATACGCAGTATTTT. The V call is TRBV2, the J call TRBJ2-3; D gene unclear. Between the trimmed V and J ends, which lost 5 bases and 2 bases, there was a span of 2 bases. The length of the CDR3 is 11 residues. The germline V gene has CDR1 SNHLY and CDR2 FYNNEI.

V gene TRBV19 combines with J gene TRBJ1-5; possibly TRBD1 for D (6 bases). CDR1 is LNHDA, CDR2 SQIVND, per germline (reference sequence). V lost 3 bases and J lost 0, with 15 bases in between. The CDR3 runs to 17 residues. The CDR3 DNA follows: TGTGCCAGTAGTATTTGGACAGAGGCTTATAGCAATCAGCCCCAGCATTTT. Amino acids: CASSIWTEAYSNQPQHF.